This T cell receptor beta chain stems from a study of technical replicates of blood from a handful of donors. V lost 0 bases, J lost 0 bases, and 9 bases lay in between. Germline V gene lookup returns CDR1 SGHRS and CDR2 YFSETQ. CDR3 length: 16 amino acids. Here immunoSEQ multiplex PCR was the method, and the copy in TCRdb shows in-frame clones only, minus some. The sample yields some 94,000 clones, 90% to 97% seen once. This rearrangement joins TRBV5-1 to TRBJ2-2; possibly TRBD2 for D (6 bases). The TCR sequence derives from a human donor in good health. Material for sequencing was T cells isolated from PBMCs. For the CDR3, the DNA is TGCGCCAGCAGCTTGGCCCCTAGCGCGAACACCGGGGAGCTGTTTTTT. Its protein is CASSLAPSANTGELFF.